The rows below give T cell receptor beta chains drawn from one sample of a study of cytomegalovirus exposure and HLA in healthy donors. Measured with immunoSEQ multiplex PCR; TCRdb has only the in-frame clones, and not every one. The repertoire consists of about 94,000 clones, with approximately 75% occurring once and the leading ten covering 3.8%. The sequencing input was PBMCs. These receptors were taken from a woman aged 40 to 50 in good health and CMV-seronegative. Each CDR3 is given without its conserved first and last residue. A D gene is named only where the DNA matches it firmly. Clone size, where shown, is once, few, many, or a class for clones that have expanded.

d_call: NA; clone_size: few; j_call: TRBJ2-7; v_call: TRBV4-3; cdr3_aa: ASSQGAGALNEQY
d_call: TRBD2; clone_size: few; j_call: TRBJ2-5; v_call: TRBV7-2; cdr3_aa: ASSLASGGAVRETQY
d_call: NA; clone_size: NA; j_call: TRBJ2-5; v_call: TRBV7-2; cdr3_aa: ASSFMGARETQY
d_call: NA; clone_size: NA; j_call: TRBJ1-1; v_call: TRBV10-3; cdr3_aa: ATKNRDMNTEAF
d_call: NA; clone_size: NA; j_call: TRBJ1-1; v_call: TRBV7-2; cdr3_aa: ASSLRGRNTEAF
d_call: NA; clone_size: NA; j_call: TRBJ1-6; v_call: TRBV9; cdr3_aa: ASSGGDSPLH
d_call: NA; clone_size: few; j_call: TRBJ1-6; v_call: TRBV7-2; cdr3_aa: ASRPPGLLNSPLH
d_call: TRBD1; clone_size: NA; j_call: TRBJ2-7; v_call: TRBV7-9; cdr3_aa: ASSKQRGTGGYEQY
d_call: NA; clone_size: NA; j_call: TRBJ2-1; v_call: TRBV4-3; cdr3_aa: ASSQDQGNEQF
d_call: NA; clone_size: NA; j_call: TRBJ2-7; v_call: TRBV30; cdr3_aa: AWSVRLGQASYEQY
d_call: NA; clone_size: NA; j_call: TRBJ1-1; v_call: TRBV11-1; cdr3_aa: ASSLSGTLNTEAF
d_call: TRBD1; clone_size: NA; j_call: TRBJ2-1; v_call: TRBV9; cdr3_aa: ASSVGAGGSYEQL
d_call: TRBD1; clone_size: NA; j_call: TRBJ2-1; v_call: TRBV7-9; cdr3_aa: SSSTGGSSYNEQF
d_call: NA; clone_size: NA; j_call: TRBJ1-1; v_call: TRBV28; cdr3_aa: ASSFSQFRTEAF
d_call: TRBD1; clone_size: NA; j_call: TRBJ1-5; v_call: TRBV6-4; cdr3_aa: ARLDRGRQPQH
d_call: TRBD1; clone_size: NA; j_call: TRBJ1-1; v_call: TRBV28; cdr3_aa: ASSDRGQSEAF
d_call: NA; clone_size: NA; j_call: TRBJ1-2; v_call: TRBV6-1; cdr3_aa: ASSSGTPNYGYT
d_call: NA; clone_size: NA; j_call: TRBJ2-5; v_call: TRBV4-3; cdr3_aa: ASSQRGVTGQETQY
d_call: NA; clone_size: NA; j_call: TRBJ1-1; v_call: TRBV11-2; cdr3_aa: ASSATVNTEAF
d_call: TRBD2; clone_size: NA; j_call: TRBJ2-3; v_call: TRBV5-1; cdr3_aa: ASSPYLSSLAVSTDTQY
d_call: TRBD1; clone_size: few; j_call: TRBJ1-5; v_call: TRBV4-3; cdr3_aa: ASSQGQGNQPQH
d_call: NA; clone_size: NA; j_call: TRBJ2-7; v_call: TRBV4-1; cdr3_aa: ASSQLTTYEQY
d_call: NA; clone_size: few; j_call: TRBJ1-6; v_call: TRBV5-5; cdr3_aa: ASRGGTDNSPLH
d_call: TRBD1; clone_size: NA; j_call: TRBJ1-1; v_call: TRBV5-3; cdr3_aa: ARSLRPGGSF
d_call: TRBD1; clone_size: few; j_call: TRBJ1-1; v_call: TRBV10-3; cdr3_aa: AIRRDRNTEAF
d_call: TRBD1; clone_size: NA; j_call: TRBJ1-5; v_call: TRBV29-1; cdr3_aa: SAAQGEENQPQH
d_call: NA; clone_size: NA; j_call: TRBJ2-5; v_call: TRBV7-2; cdr3_aa: ASSRLVGETQY
d_call: TRBD2; clone_size: NA; j_call: TRBJ2-3; v_call: TRBV7-2; cdr3_aa: ASSSGTNRGADTQY
d_call: NA; clone_size: NA; j_call: TRBJ1-2; v_call: TRBV29-1; cdr3_aa: SVETSSDGYT
d_call: NA; clone_size: NA; j_call: TRBJ1-3; v_call: TRBV7-3; cdr3_aa: ASSLGSRGNTIY
d_call: NA; clone_size: NA; j_call: TRBJ1-4; v_call: TRBV7-2; cdr3_aa: ASSLEGSNEKLF
d_call: TRBD1; clone_size: few; j_call: TRBJ1-5; v_call: TRBV10-3; cdr3_aa: AISESSTGGYNQPQH
d_call: TRBD1; clone_size: NA; j_call: TRBJ2-7; v_call: TRBV6-5; cdr3_aa: ASSYSAGGSYEQY
d_call: TRBD1; clone_size: NA; j_call: TRBJ1-2; v_call: TRBV28; cdr3_aa: ASIRGQGAPGYT
d_call: NA; clone_size: NA; j_call: TRBJ1-6; v_call: TRBV4-1; cdr3_aa: ASSQEPRGSYNSPLH
d_call: NA; clone_size: NA; j_call: TRBJ1-4; v_call: TRBV2; cdr3_aa: ASSAQSGKLF
d_call: TRBD1; clone_size: NA; j_call: TRBJ1-2; v_call: TRBV4-2; cdr3_aa: ASSGRQGGYT
d_call: NA; clone_size: NA; j_call: TRBJ1-2; v_call: TRBV4-1; cdr3_aa: ASSQVVTGSYGYT
d_call: TRBD2; clone_size: NA; j_call: TRBJ2-3; v_call: TRBV27; cdr3_aa: ASSLMSGGAVDTQY
d_call: NA; clone_size: NA; j_call: TRBJ2-2; v_call: TRBV30; cdr3_aa: AWSLGRVGELF